This T cell receptor beta chain was identified during a study of OX40 agonist ivuxolimab in advanced cancers. Generated by immunoSEQ multiplex PCR, the TCRdb table keeps only in-frame clones and is missing some. The top ten clones hold roughly 0.67% of a sample with 50,000 or so clones, over 75% of them seen once. The CDR3 extends over 12 amino acids. V lost 0 bases to trimming and J lost 7 bases, with 9 bases between them. Germline CDR1 is GTSNPN and CDR2 is SVGIG (reference sequence). The chain has TRBV30 and TRBJ2-5; no clear D gene. The origin of this receptor is an adult with an advanced solid tumor such as melanoma, head and neck, liver or kidney cancer. Specimen: CD4+ or CD8+ T cells sorted from blood, collected in a trial of the OX40 agonist ivuxolimab. This chain's CDR3 is CAWSVDFGTQYF. For the CDR3, the DNA is TGTGCCTGGAGTGTAGACTTCGGGACCCAGTACTTC. Filled out from reference TRBV30 and TRBJ2-5, the complete variable domain reads SQTIHQWPATLVQPVGSPLSLECTVEGTSNPNLYWYRQAAGRGLQLLFYSVGIGQISSEVPQNLSASRPQDRQFILSSKKLLLSDSGFYLCAWSVDFGTQYFGPGTRLLVL.